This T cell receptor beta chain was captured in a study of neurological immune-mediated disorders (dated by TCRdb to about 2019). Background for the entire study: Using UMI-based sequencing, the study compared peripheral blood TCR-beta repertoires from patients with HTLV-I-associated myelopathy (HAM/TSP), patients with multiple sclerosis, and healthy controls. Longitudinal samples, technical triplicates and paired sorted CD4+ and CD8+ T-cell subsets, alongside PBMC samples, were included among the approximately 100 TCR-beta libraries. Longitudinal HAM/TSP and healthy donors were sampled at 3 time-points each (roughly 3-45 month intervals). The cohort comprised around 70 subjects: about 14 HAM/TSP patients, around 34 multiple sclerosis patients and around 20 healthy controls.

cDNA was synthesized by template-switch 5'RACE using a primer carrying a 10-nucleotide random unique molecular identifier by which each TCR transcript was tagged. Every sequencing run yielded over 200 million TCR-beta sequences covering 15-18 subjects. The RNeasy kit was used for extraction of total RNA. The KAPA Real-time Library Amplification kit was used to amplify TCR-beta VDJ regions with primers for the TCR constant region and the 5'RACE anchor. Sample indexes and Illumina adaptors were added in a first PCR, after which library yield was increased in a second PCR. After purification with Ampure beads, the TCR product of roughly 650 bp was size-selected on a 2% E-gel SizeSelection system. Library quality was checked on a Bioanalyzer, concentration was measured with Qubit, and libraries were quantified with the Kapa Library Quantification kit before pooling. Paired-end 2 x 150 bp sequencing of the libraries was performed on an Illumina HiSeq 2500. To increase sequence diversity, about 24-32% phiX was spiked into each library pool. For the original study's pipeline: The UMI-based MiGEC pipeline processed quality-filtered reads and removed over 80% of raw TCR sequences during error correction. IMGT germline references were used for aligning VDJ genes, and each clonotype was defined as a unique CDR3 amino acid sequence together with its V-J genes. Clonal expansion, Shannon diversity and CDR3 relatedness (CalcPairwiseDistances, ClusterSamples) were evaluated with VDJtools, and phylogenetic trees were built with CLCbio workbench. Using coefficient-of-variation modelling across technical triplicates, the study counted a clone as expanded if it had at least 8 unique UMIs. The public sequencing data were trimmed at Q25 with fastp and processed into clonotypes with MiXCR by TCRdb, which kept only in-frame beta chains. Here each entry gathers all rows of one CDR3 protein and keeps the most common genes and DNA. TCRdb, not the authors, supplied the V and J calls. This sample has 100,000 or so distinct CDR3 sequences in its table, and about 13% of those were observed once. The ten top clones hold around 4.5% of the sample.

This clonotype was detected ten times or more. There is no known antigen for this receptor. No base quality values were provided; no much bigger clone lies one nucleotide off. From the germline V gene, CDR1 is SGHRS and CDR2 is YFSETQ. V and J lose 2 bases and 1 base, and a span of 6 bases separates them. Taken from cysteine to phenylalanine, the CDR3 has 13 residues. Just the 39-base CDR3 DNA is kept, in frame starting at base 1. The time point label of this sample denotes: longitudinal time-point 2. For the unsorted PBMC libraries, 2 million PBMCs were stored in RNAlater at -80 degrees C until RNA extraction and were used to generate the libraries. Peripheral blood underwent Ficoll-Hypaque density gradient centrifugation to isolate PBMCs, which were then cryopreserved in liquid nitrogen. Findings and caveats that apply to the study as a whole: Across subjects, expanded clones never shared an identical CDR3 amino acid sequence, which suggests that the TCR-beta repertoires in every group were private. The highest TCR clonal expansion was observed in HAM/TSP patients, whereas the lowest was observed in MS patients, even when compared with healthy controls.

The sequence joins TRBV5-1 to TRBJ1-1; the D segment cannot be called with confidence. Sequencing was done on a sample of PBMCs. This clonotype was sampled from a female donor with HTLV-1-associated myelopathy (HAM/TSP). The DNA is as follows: TGCGCCAGCAGCTTCCGAGAGAACACTGAAGCTTTCTTT. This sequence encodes CASSFRENTEAFF.